These 26 T cell receptor beta chains came from one sample sequenced in a study of shared clonotypes between healthy human individuals. TCRdb keeps only in-frame clones here, not all; method: immunoSEQ multiplex PCR. The sample holds around 510,000 clones, around 77% seen once. Sequencing input: PBMCs. These receptors all stem from a woman in her thirties or forties in good health. Some clones in this sample may be carry-over from other donors' samples.

The chain combines TRBV5-1 with TRBJ2-3, with D perhaps TRBD2 (5 bases). The V and J ends lost 4 bases and 1 base respectively, with 10 bases between them. Germline-derived CDR1 and CDR2 are SGHRS and YFSETQ. This CDR3 contains 14 residues. The CDR3 spells CASSPDSGTDTQYF. The CDR3 DNA reads TGCGCCAGCAGCCCGGACTCTGGCACAGATACGCAGTATTTT.

Concerning this clone: A far larger clone is just one base off, so this is likely a read error. Other DNA variants within this sample encode the same CDR3. The chain couples TRBV6-1 to TRBJ2-5; no definite D call. The DNA end is a closer match to TRBJ2-7, so the J assignment may be wrong. Germline V gene lookup returns CDR1 MNHNS and CDR2 SASEGT. The CDR3 loop spans 15 amino acids. The CDR3 is CASSERATSSYEQYF. The CDR3, as DNA: TGCGCCAGCAGTGAAAGAGCGACAAGCTCCTACGAGCAGTACTTC.

A word on this clone: A much larger clone differs by one base, so this may be a read error. The chain is built from TRBV5-1 and TRBJ2-3; tentatively, D is TRBD2 (6 bases). V was shortened by 2 bases and J by 2 bases, with 15 bases between the two germline ends. The CDR3 contains 16 residues. CDR1 and CDR2 from the germline V gene are SGHRS and YFSETQ. CDR3 DNA sequence: TGCGCCAGCAGCTTTGCAGGCCGGACTATCACAGATACGCAGTATTTT. Protein sequence: CASSFAGRTITDTQYF.

This clone was seen many times. Other nucleotide sequences in the sample specify the same CDR3. V and J are TRBV29-1 and TRBJ1-1, with D possibly being TRBD1 (6 bases). The CDR3 consists of 12 residues. Germline values: CDR1 SQVTM, CDR2 ANQGSEA. V was clipped by 7 bases and J by 5 bases, with 14 bases between them. The CDR3 spells CSAYFRGTEAFF. CDR3 nucleotides: TGCAGCGCTTACTTCAGGGGTACTGAAGCTTTCTTT.

The rearrangement uses TRBV4-1 and TRBJ2-2, with D tentatively TRBD2 (5 bases). The CDR3 loop spans 14 amino acids. Trimming took 1 base from V and 6 from J, leaving 9 bases between them. Germline CDR1 is MGHRA and CDR2 is YSYEKL. CDR3 residues: CASSQVGGPGELFF. The CDR3 DNA is TGCGCCAGCAGCCAAGTCGGAGGCCCCGGGGAGCTGTTTTTT.

V usage is TRBV7-6 and J usage is TRBJ2-3; D tentatively fits TRBD1 or TRBD2 (5 bases each). This CDR3 is 16 amino acids long. Germline V gives CDR1 SGHVS, CDR2 FNYEAQ. V lost 1 base to trimming and J lost 3 bases, with 14 bases between them. CDR3 DNA: TGTGCCAGCAGCTTAGAGGGGCTAGCCGAAACAGATACGCAGTATTTT. Encoded protein: CASSLEGLAETDTQYF.

The CDR3 DNA reads TGTGCCAGCACCAAGCAGGGATCGGCTGACGGTGAAGCTTTCTTT. It specifies CASTKQGSADGEAFF. This chain joins TRBV2 and TRBJ1-1, with a weak D call TRBD1 (5 bases). The V end lost 7 bases, the J end lost 7 bases, and 22 bases lay between the germline ends. The CDR3 is made up of 15 amino acids. The germline CDR1 and CDR2 sequences are SNHLY and FYNNEI.

The gene calls are TRBV4-2 and TRBJ2-5, with D possibly TRBD2 on 6 matching bases. Germline V gene data show CDR1 as LGHNA and CDR2 as YNFKEQ. The ends were cut back, 4 bases at V and 7 bases at J, with 13 bases in the middle. The CDR3 covers 13 residues. The CDR3 loop reads CASSLRDDVTQYF. The CDR3 DNA is TGTGCCAGCAGCCTGCGGGACGATGTGACCCAGTACTTC.

The genes are TRBV18 and TRBJ1-2; D is unclear. In germline, CDR1 is KGHSH, CDR2 LQKENI. Trimming cost V 3 bases and J 4 bases, with 12 bases left between them. This CDR3 is built from 14 residues. CDR3 DNA sequence: TGTGCCAGCTCACCGATCGGAGACCTCTATGGCTACACCTTC. Protein product: CASSPIGDLYGYTF.

This clone was seen only a few times. The V gene is TRBV2, the J gene TRBJ1-4, with TRBD1 as a possible D gene (5 bases). Germline V gives CDR1 SNHLY, CDR2 FYNNEI. The CDR3 has 14 residues. Trimming removed 4 bases at V and 8 bases at J, with 14 bases between. CDR3 sequence reads: CASSGSGRDEKLFF. The CDR3 DNA follows: TGTGCCAGCAGTGGGTCTGGGAGGGACGAAAAACTGTTTTTT. Looking up the rest from reference TRBV2 and TRBJ1-4 gives the full variable domain: EPEVTQTPSHQVTQMGQEVILRCVPISNHLYFYWYRQILGQKVEFLVSFYNNEISEKSEIFDDQFSVERPDGSNFTLKIRSTKLEDSAMYFCASSGSGRDEKLFFGSGTQLSVL.

The table lists this clone with a few counts. The chain has TRBV27 and TRBJ1-2; the D is unclear. Germline lookup yields CDR1 MNHEY and CDR2 SMNVEV (reference sequence). With 8 bases removed from V and 2 bases from J, the gap between germline ends came to 9 bases. There are 12 residues in the CDR3. The DNA of the CDR3 is TGTGCCAGCCCGGGCCGGAACTATGGCTACACCTTC. It translates to CASPGRNYGYTF.

The chain is built from TRBV5-1 and TRBJ1-4; TRBD1 matches 7 bases. Germline V gene lookup returns CDR1 SGHRS and CDR2 YFSETQ. This CDR3 comprises 15 residues. Trimming at V came to 7 bases and at J to 5 bases, leaving 11 bases not matched to a gene. This chain's CDR3 is CASDTPGQINEKLFF. In DNA form, the CDR3 reads TGCGCCAGCGATACTCCGGGACAGATAAATGAAAAACTGTTTTTT.

The rearrangement links TRBV10-3 to TRBJ2-7; TRBD2 matches 7 bases. Germline V gene lookup returns CDR1 ENHRY and CDR2 SYGVKD. J gave up 5 bases and V 5 bases, and 6 bases lay outside the gene matches. The CDR3 has 13 residues. CDR3 residues: CAISPGTINEQYF. CDR3 coding DNA: TGTGCCATCAGTCCCGGGACTATTAACGAGCAGTACTTC.

J is TRBJ2-5 and V is TRBV10-2; 8 bases match TRBD1. The CDR3 spans 15 residues. Trimming cost V 5 bases and J 4 bases; bases outside gene matches: 9. CDR1 WSHSY and CDR2 SAAADI come from the germline V gene. Here the CDR3 DNA reads TGCGCCAGCAGTCAGGGGGCCCGGCAGGGAGAGACCCAGTACTTC. Translation gives CASSQGARQGETQYF.

The chain links TRBV5-1 to TRBJ1-1; weak D call: TRBD1 (5 bases). This CDR3 is built from 14 residues. Deletions cut 3 bases from V and 1 base from J, with 10 bases between. The germline V gene has CDR1 SGHRS and CDR2 YFSETQ. CDR3 DNA sequence: TGCGCCAGCAGCTCCTCCACAGGGAACACTGAAGCTTTCTTT. Amino acid sequence: CASSSSTGNTEAFF.

The chain combines TRBV4-3 with TRBJ2-5, with no clear D. Germline V gene data show CDR1 as LGHNA and CDR2 as YSLEER. The CDR3 has 16 residues. Trimming cost V 0 bases and J 5 bases, with 16 bases left between them. The CDR3 DNA sequence: TGCGCCAGCAGCCAAGAAGCCGTGGCAGGCGGTGAGACCCAGTACTTC. Protein: CASSQEAVAGGETQYF.

This rearrangement joins TRBV4-1 to TRBJ2-5; D is perhaps TRBD1 (8 bases). The J call may be mistaken, given a closer DNA end match to TRBJ2-7. Germline-derived CDR1 and CDR2 are MGHRA and YSYEKL. This CDR3 is 17 amino acids long. DNA of the CDR3: TGCGCCAGCAGCCAAGAAGGAGCGGGACAGGCAGCCTACGAGCAGTACTTC. It translates to CASSQEGAGQAAYEQYF.

A few counts support this clone. The V gene is TRBV30, the J gene TRBJ1-1; possible D gene TRBD1, 6 bases. V gave up 2 bases and J gave up 4 bases, with 14 bases separating them. The CDR3 spans 14 residues. CDR1 and CDR2 from the germline V gene are GTSNPN and SVGIG (reference sequence). CDR3 DNA: TGTGCCTGGAGTTCAGGGGCGCTGACCACTGAAGCTTTCTTT. Its protein product is CAWSSGALTTEAFF.

To note about this clone: The identical CDR3 is also encoded by other nucleotide sequences in the sample. The V and J genes are TRBV29-1 and TRBJ1-1, with D unclear. Looked up from germline, CDR1 is SQVTM and CDR2 is ANQGSEA. The V end was cut by 4 bases, the J end by 0 bases, with 15 bases between. CDR3 length: 15 residues. The DNA for the CDR3 is TGCAGCGTTGGGGCGGGTTGGGGTATGAACACTGAAGCTTTCTTT. Translating it yields CSVGAGWGMNTEAFF.

The chain links TRBV7-8 to TRBJ2-2, with a possible D match to TRBD1 (6 bases). There are 16 residues in the CDR3. Germline V CDR1 and CDR2: SGHVS, FQNEAQ. The V gene lost 4 bases and the J gene lost 4 bases, with 16 bases spanning the gap. The CDR3 here is CASSSGGGQLTGELFF. The CDR3 DNA reads TGTGCCAGCAGCTCAGGTGGGGGACAACTCACCGGGGAGCTGTTTTTT.

This clone was observed a single time. J is TRBJ1-4 and V is TRBV5-8; D possibly corresponds to TRBD1 (5 bases). This CDR3 comprises 15 residues. Germline V CDR1 and CDR2: SGHTS, YDEGEE. V lost 4 bases and J lost 2, with 12 bases in between. The CDR3 DNA follows: TGTGCCAGCAGCCAGGGATGGCAGACTAATGAAAAACTGTTTTTT. Protein product: CASSQGWQTNEKLFF. Complete variable domain (other parts from reference TRBV5-8 and TRBJ1-4): EAGVTQSPTHLIKTRGQQATLRCSPISGHTSVYWYQQALGLGLQFLLWYDEGEERNRGNFPPRFSGRQFPNYSSELNVNALELEDSALYLCASSQGWQTNEKLFFGSGTQLSVL.

The rearrangement uses TRBV9 and TRBJ2-1; TRBD2 agrees at 7 bases. The CDR3 loop spans 15 amino acids. Losses at the gene ends were 5 bases for V and 2 bases for J; bases not matched to a gene: 7. The V gene's germline CDR1 is SGDLS and CDR2 YYNGEE. The CDR3 protein is CASSEGAGAYNEQFF. CDR3 DNA sequence: TGTGCCAGCAGTGAAGGGGCGGGAGCCTACAATGAGCAGTTCTTC.

This chain connects TRBV7-9 to TRBJ1-1, with TRBD1 matching 8 bases. Per the germline V gene, CDR1 is SEHNR and CDR2 is FQNEAQ (reference sequence). This CDR3 has 16 residues. V was pared by 3 bases and J by 0 bases, with 6 bases of the junction left unmatched. The CDR3 bases are TGTGCCAGCAGCTTTTGGACAGGGATAGTGAACACTGAAGCTTTCTTT. It translates to CASSFWTGIVNTEAFF.

The rearrangement links TRBV4-3 to TRBJ2-3; 8 nucleotides align to TRBD2. This CDR3 has 15 amino acids. Germline V gene sequence: CDR1 LGHNA, CDR2 YSLEER. V trimming: 0 bases; J trimming: 3 bases; junction bases outside the gene matches: 2. As DNA, the CDR3 is TGCGCCAGCAGCCAAGAGACTAGCGAAACAGATACGCAGTATTTT. Its translation is CASSQETSETDTQYF.

This clone has only one observation. V gene TRBV7-9 combines with J gene TRBJ2-3; TRBD2 matches at 12 bases. The CDR3 sequence is 19 residues long. V lost 1 base to trimming and J lost 2 bases; unmatched junction nucleotides: 10. Per the germline V gene, CDR1 is SEHNR and CDR2 is FQNEAQ (reference sequence). CDR3 residues: CASSLGKRLAGGYTDTQYF. CDR3 DNA sequence: TGTGCCAGCAGCTTAGGGAAAAGGCTAGCGGGAGGGTACACAGATACGCAGTATTTT.

This chain joins TRBV10-3 and TRBJ2-1; D call uncertain. Per germline, CDR1 ENHRY and CDR2 SYGVKD. Between the trimmed V and J ends, which lost 10 bases and 6 bases, there was a span of 25 bases. The CDR3 totals 16 residues. CDR3 DNA: TGTGCCACCCACGTGTCCCCCAATATGGAGCGCAATGAGCAGTTCTTC. Protein sequence: CATHVSPNMERNEQFF.